One and the same sample provided the 10 T cell receptor beta chains below, sequenced in a study of neurological immune-mediated disorders. This sample's time point: technical triplicate 3. TCRdb redid the calling of the 5' RACE reads with MiXCR, one entry per CDR3 protein. The data contain tens of thousands of distinct CDR3 sequences, 20% to 25% of them singletons. Material for sequencing was PBMCs. Every receptor here comes from a man aged 55 to 70 with HTLV-1-associated myelopathy (HAM/TSP).

The table lists this clonotype with a few counts. The V gene is TRBV19, the J gene TRBJ1-2, with 7 bases that match TRBD1. The CDR3 consists of 16 residues. The V segment lost 6 bases and the J segment 4 bases; nucleotides outside the gene matches: 14. Germline loops: CDR1 LNHDA, CDR2 SQIVND (reference sequence). Here the CDR3 reads CASSSSDRAYRYGYTF. The CDR3 DNA reads TGTGCCAGTAGCTCCAGTGACAGGGCCTATCGCTATGGCTACACCTTC.

V usage is TRBV6-1 and J usage is TRBJ2-2; 10 bases match TRBD2. CDR3 size: 14 residues. CDR1 MNHNS and CDR2 SASEGT come from the germline V gene. With V trimmed by 6 bases and J by 5 bases, 3 bases remained unmatched. CDR3 nucleotides: TGTGCCAGCAGACTTAGCGGGAGGACCGGGGAGCTGTTTTTT. This codes for CASRLSGRTGELFF.

This clonotype was picked up many times. The V gene is TRBV5-6, the J gene TRBJ2-7, with D tentatively TRBD1 (6 bases). The CDR3 is made up of 16 amino acids. Trimming removed 3 bases from V and 0 bases from J, with 16 bases in between. CDR1 and CDR2 from the germline V gene are SGHDT and YYEEEE. In DNA, the CDR3 is TGTGCCAGCAGCTGGGGCCTTACAGGGAGCTCCTACGAGCAGTACTTC. Its translation: CASSWGLTGSSYEQYF. The variable domain in full, with the rest retrieved from reference TRBV5-6 and TRBJ2-7, is DAGVTQSPTHLIKTRGQQVTLRCSPKSGHDTVSWYQQALGQGPQFIFQYYEEEERQRGNFPDRFSGHQFPNYSSELNVNALLLGDSALYLCASSWGLTGSSYEQYFGPGTRLTVT.

In this sample, this clonotype turned up many times. The CDR3 nucleotides are TGCGCCAGCAGCATGGGGCCCACAGATACGCAGTATTTT. It codes for CASSMGPTDTQYF. The V call is TRBV5-1, the J call TRBJ2-3; maybe TRBD1 (5 bases). The V end was cut by 4 bases, the J end by 2 bases, with 8 bases between. Germline V CDR1 and CDR2: SGHRS, YFSETQ. CDR3 length: 13 amino acids.

The sample holds many counts of this clonotype. The chain couples TRBV29-1 to TRBJ2-1, with TRBD2 matching over 8 bases. Germline values: CDR1 SQVTM, CDR2 ANQGSEA. After removal of 1 base from V and 13 bases from J, the junction contained 12 bases not matched to a gene. CDR3 length: 14 residues. In DNA form, the CDR3 reads TGCAGCGTTGAAGGGGGAAGTAGCGGGGCCCCACAGTTCTTC. It translates to CSVEGGSSGAPQFF.

This clonotype was detected ten times or more. The chain has TRBV5-1 and TRBJ1-2; TRBD1 aligns across 8 bases. Unmatched junction bases numbered 7, after V lost 4 bases and J lost 8 bases. CDR1 is SGHRS and CDR2 is YFSETQ in the germline V gene. The CDR3 has 13 amino acids. CDR3 sequence reads: CASSPTGDEGYTF. CDR3 DNA: TGCGCCAGCAGCCCGACAGGGGATGAAGGCTACACCTTC.

This clonotype was seen ten or more times. The V gene is TRBV10-2, the J gene TRBJ2-5, with TRBD1 matching 8 bases. The V segment lost 9 bases and the J segment 5 bases; nucleotides outside the gene matches: 8. Germline loops: CDR1 WSHSY, CDR2 SAAADI. The CDR3 totals 13 residues. CDR3 residues: CASTTGVLETQYF. The CDR3 DNA follows: TGCGCCAGTACGACAGGGGTTTTGGAGACCCAGTACTTC.

This clonotype was seen repeatedly, ten times or more. The chain uses TRBV20-1 and TRBJ1-3, with D possibly matching TRBD1 (5 bases). V was shortened by 6 bases and J by 3 bases, with 12 bases between the two germline ends. There are 13 residues in the CDR3. Germline-derived CDR1 and CDR2 are DFQATT and SNEGSKA (reference sequence). CDR3 DNA sequence: TGCAGTGCGTTGTACAGGAATGGAAACACCATATATTTT. Protein product: CSALYRNGNTIYF.

This clonotype was counted at least ten times. The gene calls are TRBV5-1 and TRBJ2-1, with 8 bases that match TRBD1. The germline V gene has CDR1 SGHRS and CDR2 YFSETQ. V shed 2 bases, J shed 3 bases, and the junction held 1 base outside the gene matches. CDR3 length equals 14 residues. The CDR3 here is CASSLDRGYNEQFF. The CDR3 nucleotides read TGCGCCAGCAGCTTAGACAGGGGCTACAATGAGCAGTTCTTC.

This clonotype was seen more than once but under ten times. A much larger clone is a single base away; this may be a read error. The rearrangement links TRBV6-5 to TRBJ2-7; TRBD1 agrees at 10 bases. The CDR3 runs 15 residues. J was trimmed by 5 bases and V by 6 bases; bases with no gene match: 10. Germline lookup yields CDR1 MNHEY and CDR2 SVGAGI. The CDR3 protein is CASSTTGQGSDEQYF. CDR3 bases: TGTGCCAGCAGCACGACGGGACAGGGGTCCGACGAGCAGTACTTC.